This TCR beta chain was identified in a study of blood T cell repertoires in COVID-19. As for the study in general: Nucleic acid was either cDNA or gDNA, and it came from T cells, B-cell-depleted T cells, or PBMCs.

The method was immunoSEQ multiplex PCR; TCRdb's version includes in-frame clones alone and lacks a portion of them. The sample comprises over 50,000 clones, around 87% of which are singletons, and roughly 7.2% rests with the top ten. The CDR3 spans 17 residues. Germline lookup yields CDR1 MNHNS and CDR2 SASEGT. V lost 3 bases and J lost 0, with 12 bases in between. This chain links TRBV6-1 with TRBJ1-6; D ambiguous. The sequenced sample was peripheral blood. The receptor comes from a man in his sixties with acute or convalescent COVID-19. CDR3 in DNA: TGTGCCAGCAGTGATGAGCGACGGAGCTCCTATAATTCACCCCTCCACTTT. Amino acids: CASSDERRSSYNSPLHF.